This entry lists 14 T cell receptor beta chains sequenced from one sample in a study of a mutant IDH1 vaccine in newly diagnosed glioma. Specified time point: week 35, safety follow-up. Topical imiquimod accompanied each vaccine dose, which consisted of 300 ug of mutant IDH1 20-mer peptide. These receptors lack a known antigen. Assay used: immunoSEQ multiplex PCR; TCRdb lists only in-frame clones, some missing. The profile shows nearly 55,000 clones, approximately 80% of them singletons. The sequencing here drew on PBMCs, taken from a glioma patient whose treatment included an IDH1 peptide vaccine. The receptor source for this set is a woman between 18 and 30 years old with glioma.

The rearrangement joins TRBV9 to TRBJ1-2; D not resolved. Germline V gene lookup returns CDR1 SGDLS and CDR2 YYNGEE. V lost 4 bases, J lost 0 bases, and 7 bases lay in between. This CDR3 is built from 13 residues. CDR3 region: CASSRGANYGYTF. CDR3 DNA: TGTGCCAGCAGCCGTGGAGCTAACTATGGCTACACCTTC.

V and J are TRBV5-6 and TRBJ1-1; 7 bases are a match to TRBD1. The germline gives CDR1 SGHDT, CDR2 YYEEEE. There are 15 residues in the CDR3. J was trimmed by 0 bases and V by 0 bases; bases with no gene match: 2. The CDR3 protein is CASSLGQGMNTEAFF. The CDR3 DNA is TGTGCCAGCAGCTTGGGACAGGGTATGAACACTGAAGCTTTCTTT.

The CDR3 DNA reads TGTGCCAGTAGTATAGCTCGAGGATCTGAAGCTTTCTTT. Its protein is CASSIARGSEAFF. This chain connects TRBV19 to TRBJ1-1, with no clear D. This CDR3 spans 13 amino acids. In germline, CDR1 is LNHDA, CDR2 SQIVND (reference sequence). Trimming removed 1 base at V and 6 bases at J, with 9 bases between.

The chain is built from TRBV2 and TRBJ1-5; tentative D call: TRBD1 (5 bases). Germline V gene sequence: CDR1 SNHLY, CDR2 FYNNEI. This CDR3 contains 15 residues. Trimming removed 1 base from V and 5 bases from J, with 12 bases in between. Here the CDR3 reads CASSEVGLPYQPQHF. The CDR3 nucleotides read TGTGCCAGCAGTGAAGTGGGACTCCCGTATCAGCCCCAGCATTTT.

The CDR3 sequence: CASSVIAGGGNEQFF. CDR3 sequence (DNA): TGTGCCAGCAGCGTCATAGCGGGAGGAGGGAATGAGCAGTTCTTC. The chain combines TRBV9 with TRBJ2-1; TRBD2 aligns across 10 bases. This CDR3 comprises 15 residues. After removal of 2 bases from V and 7 bases from J, the junction contained 6 bases not matched to a gene. CDR1 SGDLS and CDR2 YYNGEE come from the germline V gene.

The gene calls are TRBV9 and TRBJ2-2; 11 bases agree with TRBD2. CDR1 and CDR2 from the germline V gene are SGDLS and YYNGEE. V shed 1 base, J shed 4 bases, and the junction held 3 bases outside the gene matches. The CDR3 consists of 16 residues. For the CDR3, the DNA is TGTGCCAGCAGCGTACCACTAGCGGGGGCCACCGGGGAGCTGTTTTTT. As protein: CASSVPLAGATGELFF.

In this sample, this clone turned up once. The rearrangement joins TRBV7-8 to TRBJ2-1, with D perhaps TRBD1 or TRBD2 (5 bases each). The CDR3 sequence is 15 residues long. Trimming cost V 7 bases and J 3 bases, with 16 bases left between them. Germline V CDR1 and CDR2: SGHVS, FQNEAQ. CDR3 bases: TGTGCCAGCATCCCTCGGGACCGGGGCTACAATGAGCAGTTCTTC. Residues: CASIPRDRGYNEQFF.

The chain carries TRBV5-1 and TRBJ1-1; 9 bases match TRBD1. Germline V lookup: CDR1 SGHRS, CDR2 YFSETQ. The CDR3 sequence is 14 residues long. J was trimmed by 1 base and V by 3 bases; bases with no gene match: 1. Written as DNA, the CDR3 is TGCGCCAGCAGCTCGGGACAGGGGAACACTGAAGCTTTCTTT. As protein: CASSSGQGNTEAFF.

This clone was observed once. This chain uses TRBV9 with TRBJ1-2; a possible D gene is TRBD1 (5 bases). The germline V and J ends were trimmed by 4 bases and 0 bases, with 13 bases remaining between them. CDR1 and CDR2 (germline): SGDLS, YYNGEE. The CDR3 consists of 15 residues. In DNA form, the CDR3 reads TGTGCCAGCAGCCCGCAGGGTCCCCCTAACTATGGCTACACCTTC. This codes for CASSPQGPPNYGYTF.

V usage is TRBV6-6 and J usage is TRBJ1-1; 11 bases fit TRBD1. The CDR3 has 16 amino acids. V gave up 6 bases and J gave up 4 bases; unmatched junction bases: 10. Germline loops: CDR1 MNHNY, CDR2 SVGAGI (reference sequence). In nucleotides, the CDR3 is TGTGCCAGCAGACCCGGGACAGGGGGGGTAGGCACTGAAGCTTTCTTT. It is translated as CASRPGTGGVGTEAFF.

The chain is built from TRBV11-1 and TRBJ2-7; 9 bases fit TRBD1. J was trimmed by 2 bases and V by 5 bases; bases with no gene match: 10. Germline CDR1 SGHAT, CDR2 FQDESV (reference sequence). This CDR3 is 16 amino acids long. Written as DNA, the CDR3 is TGTGCCAGCAGCCGTGAACCGGGACAGGGTACCTACGAGCAGTACTTC. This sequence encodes CASSREPGQGTYEQYF.

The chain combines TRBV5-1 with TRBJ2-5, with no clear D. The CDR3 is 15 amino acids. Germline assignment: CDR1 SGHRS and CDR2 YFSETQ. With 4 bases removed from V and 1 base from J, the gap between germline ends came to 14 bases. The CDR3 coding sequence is TGCGCCAGCAGCGCATCGGGTCGGAGCCAAGAGACCCAGTACTTC. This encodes CASSASGRSQETQYF.

CDR3 loop: CASSPGLAGADEQFF. CDR3 DNA: TGTGCCAGCAGTCCCGGACTAGCGGGAGCGGATGAGCAGTTCTTC. This chain joins TRBV6-4 and TRBJ2-1; 13 bases are shared with TRBD2. V was pared by 5 bases and J by 8 bases, with 6 bases of the junction left unmatched. The CDR3 extends over 15 amino acids. The germline CDR1 and CDR2 sequences are MRHNA and SNTAGT.

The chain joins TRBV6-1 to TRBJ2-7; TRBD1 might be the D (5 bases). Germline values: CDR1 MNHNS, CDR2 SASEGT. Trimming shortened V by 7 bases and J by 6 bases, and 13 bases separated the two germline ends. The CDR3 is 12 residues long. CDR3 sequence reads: CASTPQGGEQYF. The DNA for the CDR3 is TGTGCCAGCACCCCTCAGGGCGGCGAGCAGTACTTC.